This T cell receptor beta chain came from a study of blood T cell repertoires in COVID-19. At the level of the study: Spain, Italy and the United States supplied samples that represented acute and convalescent COVID-19.

The repertoire was sequenced with immunoSEQ multiplex PCR; TCRdb's copy has only in-frame clones and lacks some. This table holds fewer than 70,000 clones, 80% to 85% found once. Germline V gene data show CDR1 as SNHLY and CDR2 as FYNNEI. The CDR3 length is 19 residues. With V trimmed by 4 bases and J by 3 bases, 13 bases remained unmatched. Material: peripheral blood. The sequence was collected from a man aged 45-65 years with active COVID-19. V is TRBV2 and J is TRBJ2-5; TRBD2 agrees at 14 bases. CDR3 nucleotides: TGTGCCAGCAGTGTGACTAGCGGGGGGGTCGAGCCTTACGAAGAGACCCAGTACTTC. Translation gives CASSVTSGGVEPYEETQYF.